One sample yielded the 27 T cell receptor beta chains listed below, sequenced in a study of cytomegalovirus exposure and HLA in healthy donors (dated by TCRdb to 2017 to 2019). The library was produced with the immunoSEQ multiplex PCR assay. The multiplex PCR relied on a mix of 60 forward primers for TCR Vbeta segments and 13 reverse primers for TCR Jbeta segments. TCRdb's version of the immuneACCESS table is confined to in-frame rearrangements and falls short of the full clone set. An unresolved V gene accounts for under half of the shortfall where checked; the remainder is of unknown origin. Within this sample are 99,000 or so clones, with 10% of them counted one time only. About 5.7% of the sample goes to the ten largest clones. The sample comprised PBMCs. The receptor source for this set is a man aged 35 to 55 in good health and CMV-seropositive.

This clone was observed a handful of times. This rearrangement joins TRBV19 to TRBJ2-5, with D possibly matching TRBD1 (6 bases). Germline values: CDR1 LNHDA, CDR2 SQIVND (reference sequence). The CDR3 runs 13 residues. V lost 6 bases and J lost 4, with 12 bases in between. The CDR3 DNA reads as TGTGCCAGTAGCCCGACAGGTAGAGAGACCCAGTACTTC. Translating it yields CASSPTGRETQYF.

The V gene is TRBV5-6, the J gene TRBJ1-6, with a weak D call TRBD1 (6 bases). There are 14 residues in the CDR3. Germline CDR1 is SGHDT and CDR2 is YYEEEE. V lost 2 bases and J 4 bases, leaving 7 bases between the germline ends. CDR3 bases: TGTGCCAGCAGCTTAGGGACATATAATTCACCCCTCCACTTT. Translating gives CASSLGTYNSPLHF.

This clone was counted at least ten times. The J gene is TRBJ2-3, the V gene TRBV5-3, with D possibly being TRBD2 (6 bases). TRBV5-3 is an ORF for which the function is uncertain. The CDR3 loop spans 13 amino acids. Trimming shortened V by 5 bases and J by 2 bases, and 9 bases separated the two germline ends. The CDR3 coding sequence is TGTGCCAGAAGGGCTAGCGTCACAGATACGCAGTATTTT. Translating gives CARRASVTDTQYF.

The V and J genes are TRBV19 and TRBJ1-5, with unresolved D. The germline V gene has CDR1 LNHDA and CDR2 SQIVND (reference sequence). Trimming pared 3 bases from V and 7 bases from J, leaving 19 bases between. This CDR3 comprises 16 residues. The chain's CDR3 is CASSILRSGAGQPQHF. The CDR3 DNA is TGTGCCAGTAGTATCCTCCGGAGTGGCGCCGGACAGCCCCAGCATTTT.

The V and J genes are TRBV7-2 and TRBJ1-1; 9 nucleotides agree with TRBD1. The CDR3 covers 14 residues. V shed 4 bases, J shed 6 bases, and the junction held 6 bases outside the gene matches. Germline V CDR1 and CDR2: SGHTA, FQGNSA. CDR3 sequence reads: CASSSGQGIPEAFF. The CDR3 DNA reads TGTGCCAGCAGCTCAGGACAGGGGATCCCTGAAGCTTTCTTT.

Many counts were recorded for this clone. CDR3 bases: TGTGCCAGCAGCTTGGCGTTACTAGCGGGATACAATGAGCAGTTCTTC. Translation: CASSLALLAGYNEQFF. The chain is built from TRBV5-5 and TRBJ2-1, with TRBD2 matching 10 bases. Germline CDR1 is SGHKS and CDR2 is YYEKEE (reference sequence). With V trimmed by 0 bases and J by 4 bases, 4 bases remained unmatched. This CDR3 has 16 amino acids.

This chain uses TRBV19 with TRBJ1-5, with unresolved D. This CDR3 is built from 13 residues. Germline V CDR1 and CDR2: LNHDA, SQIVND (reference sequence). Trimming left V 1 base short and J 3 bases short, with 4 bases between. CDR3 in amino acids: CASSIAVNQPQHF. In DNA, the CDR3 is TGTGCCAGTAGTATAGCAGTCAATCAGCCCCAGCATTTT.

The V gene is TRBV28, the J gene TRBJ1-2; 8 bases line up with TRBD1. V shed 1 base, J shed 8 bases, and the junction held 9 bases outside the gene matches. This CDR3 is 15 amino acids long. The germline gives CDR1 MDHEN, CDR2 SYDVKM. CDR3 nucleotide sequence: TGTGCCAGCAGTTTATATCGCAGGGGGCGCGGAGGCTACACCTTC. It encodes CASSLYRRGRGGYTF.

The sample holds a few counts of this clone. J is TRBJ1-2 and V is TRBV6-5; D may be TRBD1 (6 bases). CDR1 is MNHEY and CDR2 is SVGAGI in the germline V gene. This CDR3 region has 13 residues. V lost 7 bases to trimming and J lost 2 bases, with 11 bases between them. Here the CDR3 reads CASTMDRNYGYTF. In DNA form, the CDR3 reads TGTGCCAGCACTATGGACAGAAACTATGGCTACACCTTC.

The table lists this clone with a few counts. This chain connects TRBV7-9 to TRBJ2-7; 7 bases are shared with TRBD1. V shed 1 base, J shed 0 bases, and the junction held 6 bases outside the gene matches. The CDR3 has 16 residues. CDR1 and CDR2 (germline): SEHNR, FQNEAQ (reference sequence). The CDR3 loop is CASSLEMGQSSYEQYF. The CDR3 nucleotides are TGTGCCAGCAGCTTAGAAATGGGACAGAGCTCCTACGAGCAGTACTTC.

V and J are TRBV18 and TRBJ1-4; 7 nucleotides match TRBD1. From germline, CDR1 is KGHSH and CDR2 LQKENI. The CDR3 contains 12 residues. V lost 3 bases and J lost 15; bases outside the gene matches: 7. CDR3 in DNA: TGTGCCAGCTCACCGCTGACAGGGCAAGTGTTTTTT. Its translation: CASSPLTGQVFF. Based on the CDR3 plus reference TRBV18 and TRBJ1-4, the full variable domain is NAGVMQNPRHLVRRRGQEARLRCSPMKGHSHVYWYRQLPEEGLKFMVYLQKENIIDESGMPKERFSAEFPKEGPSILRIQQVVRGDSAAYFCASSPLTGQVFFGSGTQLSVL.

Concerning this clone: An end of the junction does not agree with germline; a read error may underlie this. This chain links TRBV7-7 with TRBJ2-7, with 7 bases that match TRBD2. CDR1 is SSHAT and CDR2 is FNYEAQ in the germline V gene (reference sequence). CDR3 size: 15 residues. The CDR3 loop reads CASSLGEGVTYEQYF. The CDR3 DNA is TGTGCTAGCAGCTTAGGGGAGGGAGTCACCTACGAGCAGTACTTC.

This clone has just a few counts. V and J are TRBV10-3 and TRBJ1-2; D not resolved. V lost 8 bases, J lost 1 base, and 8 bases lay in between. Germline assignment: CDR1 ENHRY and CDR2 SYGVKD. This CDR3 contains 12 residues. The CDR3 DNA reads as TGTGCCATCCAAACAAGTAACTATGGCTACACCTTC. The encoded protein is CAIQTSNYGYTF.

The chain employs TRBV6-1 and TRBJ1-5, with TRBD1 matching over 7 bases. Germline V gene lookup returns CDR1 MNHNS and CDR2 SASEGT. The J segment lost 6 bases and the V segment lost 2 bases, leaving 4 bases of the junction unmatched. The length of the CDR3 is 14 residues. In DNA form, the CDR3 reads TGTGCCAGCAGTGAACCCAGGGGGATTCAGCCCCAGCATTTT. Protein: CASSEPRGIQPQHF.

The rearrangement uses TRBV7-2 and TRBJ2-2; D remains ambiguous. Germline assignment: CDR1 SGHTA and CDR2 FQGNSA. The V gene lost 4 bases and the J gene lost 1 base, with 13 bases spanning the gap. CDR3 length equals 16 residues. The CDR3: CASSSFSIQNTGELFF. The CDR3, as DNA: TGTGCCAGCAGCTCCTTCTCTATCCAGAACACCGGGGAGCTGTTTTTT.

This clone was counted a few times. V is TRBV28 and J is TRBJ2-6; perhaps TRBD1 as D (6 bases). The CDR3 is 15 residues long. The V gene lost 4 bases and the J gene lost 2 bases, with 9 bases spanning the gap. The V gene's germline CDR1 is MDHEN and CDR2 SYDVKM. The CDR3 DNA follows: TGTGCCAGCAGTTCACAGGGTGCTGGGGCCAACGTCCTGACTTTC. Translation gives CASSSQGAGANVLTF.

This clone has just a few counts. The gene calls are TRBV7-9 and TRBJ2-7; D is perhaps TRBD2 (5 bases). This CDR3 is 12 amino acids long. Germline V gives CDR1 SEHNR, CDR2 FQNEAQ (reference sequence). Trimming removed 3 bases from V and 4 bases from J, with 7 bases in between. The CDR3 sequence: CASSLTTYEQYF. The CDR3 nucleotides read TGTGCCAGCAGCTTGACTACTTACGAGCAGTACTTC. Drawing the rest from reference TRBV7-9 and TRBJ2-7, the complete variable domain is DTGVSQNPRHKITKRGQNVTFRCDPISEHNRLYWYRQTLGQGPEFLTYFQNEAQLEKSRLLSDRFSAERPKGSFSTLEIQRTEQGDSAMYLCASSLTTYEQYFGPGTRLTVT.

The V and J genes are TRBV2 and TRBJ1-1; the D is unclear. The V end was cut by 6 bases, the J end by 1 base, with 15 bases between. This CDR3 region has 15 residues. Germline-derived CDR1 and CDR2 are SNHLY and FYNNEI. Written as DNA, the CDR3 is TGTGCCAGCAGCCGGGGTACAGTTCCGAACACTGAAGCTTTCTTT. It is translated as CASSRGTVPNTEAFF.

The CDR3 reads CASSIRAGGPYEQYF. The DNA of the CDR3 is TGTGCCAGCAGTATCCGGGCAGGGGGTCCCTACGAGCAGTACTTC. The chain combines TRBV13 with TRBJ2-5; the match to TRBD1 covers 7 bases. The J call is doubtful: the DNA matches TRBJ2-7 better. The CDR3 totals 15 residues. Germline-derived CDR1 and CDR2 are PRHDT and FYEKMQ (reference sequence).

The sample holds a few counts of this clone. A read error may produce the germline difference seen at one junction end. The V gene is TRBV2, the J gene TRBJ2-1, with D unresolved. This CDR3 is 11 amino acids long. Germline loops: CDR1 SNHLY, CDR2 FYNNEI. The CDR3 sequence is CARSEADEQFF. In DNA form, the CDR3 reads TGTGCCAGAAGTGAAGCCGATGAGCAGTTCTTC.

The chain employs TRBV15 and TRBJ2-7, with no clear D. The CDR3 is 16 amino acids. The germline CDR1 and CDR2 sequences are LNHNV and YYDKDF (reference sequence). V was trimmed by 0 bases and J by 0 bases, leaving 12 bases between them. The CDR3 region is CATSRDVDSNSYEQYF. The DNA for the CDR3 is TGTGCCACCAGCAGAGATGTAGACTCAAACTCCTACGAGCAGTACTTC.

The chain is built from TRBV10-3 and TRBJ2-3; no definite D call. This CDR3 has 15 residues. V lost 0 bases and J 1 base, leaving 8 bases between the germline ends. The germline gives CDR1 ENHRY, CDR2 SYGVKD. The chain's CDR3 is CAISESGFGTDTQYF. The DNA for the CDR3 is TGTGCCATCAGTGAGTCCGGGTTCGGCACAGATACGCAGTATTTT.

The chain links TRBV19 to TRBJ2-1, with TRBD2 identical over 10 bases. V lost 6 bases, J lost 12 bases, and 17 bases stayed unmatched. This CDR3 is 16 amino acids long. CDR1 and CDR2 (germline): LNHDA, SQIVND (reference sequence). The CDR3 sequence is CASSPAGGLRLSSQFF. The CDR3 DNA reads TGTGCCAGTAGCCCAGCGGGAGGGCTCCGTCTCTCCTCGCAGTTCTTC.

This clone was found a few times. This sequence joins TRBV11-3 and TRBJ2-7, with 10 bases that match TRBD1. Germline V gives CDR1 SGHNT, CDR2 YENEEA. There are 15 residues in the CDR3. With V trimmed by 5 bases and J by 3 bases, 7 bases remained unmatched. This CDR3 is CASSPRRDRGYEQYF. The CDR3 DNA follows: TGTGCCAGCAGCCCACGTAGGGACAGGGGCTACGAGCAGTACTTC.

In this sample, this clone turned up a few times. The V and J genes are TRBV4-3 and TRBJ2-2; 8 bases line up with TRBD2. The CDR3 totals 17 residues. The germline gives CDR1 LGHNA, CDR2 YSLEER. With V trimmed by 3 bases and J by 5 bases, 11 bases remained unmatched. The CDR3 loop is CASSHLPGLGGTGELFF. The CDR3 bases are TGCGCCAGCAGCCACCTCCCGGGACTAGGGGGTACCGGGGAGCTGTTTTTT.

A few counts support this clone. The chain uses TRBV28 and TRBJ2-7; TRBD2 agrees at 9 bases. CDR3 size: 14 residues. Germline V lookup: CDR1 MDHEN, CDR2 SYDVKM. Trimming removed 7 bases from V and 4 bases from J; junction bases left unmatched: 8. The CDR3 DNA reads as TGTGCCAGCAACTTAGCGGGAGTCGGATACGAGCAGTACTTC. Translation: CASNLAGVGYEQYF.

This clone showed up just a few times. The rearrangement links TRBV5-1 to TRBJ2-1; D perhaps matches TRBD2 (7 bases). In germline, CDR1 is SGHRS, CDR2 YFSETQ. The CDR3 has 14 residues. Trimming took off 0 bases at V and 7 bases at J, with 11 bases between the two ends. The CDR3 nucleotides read TGCGCCAGCAGCTTGGACCGGGGGGCGAATGAGCAGTTCTTC. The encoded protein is CASSLDRGANEQFF.